A selection of T cell receptor beta chains follows, all from one sample in a study of OX40 agonist ivuxolimab in advanced cancers. Produced via immunoSEQ multiplex PCR; TCRdb's table is partial and in-frame only. Of about 92,000 clones detected, 90% to 95% appear once; the ten largest clones hold approximately 0.32%. This sample comprised CD4+ or CD8+ T cells sorted from blood, obtained in a trial of the OX40 agonist ivuxolimab. The source is an adult with an advanced solid tumor such as melanoma, head and neck, liver or kidney cancer. Both conserved end residues are part of each CDR3. The D gene is left open where the match is weak. Only part of the rows carry a size: once, few, many, or a class if the clone is expanded.

TRBJ2-4 | TRBV6-5 | . | . | TGTGCCAGCAGTCCATACGACACAGGCAAAAACATTCAGTACTTC | CASSPYDTGKNIQYF
TRBJ1-1 | TRBV4-1 | . | . | TGCGCCAGCAGCCAAGTTATCAGCTGGACTGAAGCTTTCTTT | CASSQVISWTEAFF
TRBJ1-3 | TRBV5-8 | . | . | TGTGCCAGCAGCCCCTGGCCCGTCGCTGGAAACACCATATATTTT | CASSPWPVAGNTIYF
TRBJ2-2 | TRBV19 | TRBD1 | . | TGTGCCAGTAGTATCTCGACAGGGGCCGGGGAGCTGTTTTTT | CASSISTGAGELFF
TRBJ1-2 | TRBV6-1 | . | . | TGTGCCAGCAGTGAAGGGACTTTGCCCAACTATGGCTACACCTTC | CASSEGTLPNYGYTF
TRBJ2-2 | TRBV11-2 | TRBD2 | . | TGTGCCAGCAGCTTCTACCGGACTAGCGGGAGGGATACCGGGGAGCTGTTTTTT | CASSFYRTSGRDTGELFF
TRBJ1-1 | TRBV19 | . | . | TGTGCCAGTAGTATTAAAGGTCCGAACACTGAAGCTTTCTTT | CASSIKGPNTEAFF
TRBJ1-2 | TRBV7-2 | TRBD1 | few | TGTGCCAGCAGCTTTAGACAGGGACGGCGCTACACCTTC | CASSFRQGRRYTF
TRBJ2-2 | TRBV5-1 | . | few | TGCGCCAGCAGCTTGGGATGGATAGGGAACACCGGGGAGCTGTTTTTT | CASSLGWIGNTGELFF
TRBJ2-3 | TRBV2 | . | . | TGTGCCAGCTCGAACACGCAGTATTTT | CASSNTQYF
TRBJ1-1 | TRBV6-1 | . | . | TGTGCCAGCAGTGTTGAGGGGATGAACACTGAAGCTTTCTTT | CASSVEGMNTEAFF
TRBJ2-1 | TRBV23-1 | . | . | TGCGCCAGCAGTCACCCACCCCCGCACGGGGTCAATGAGCAGTTCTTC | CASSHPPPHGVNEQFF
TRBJ2-2 | TRBV4-3 | TRBD2 | . | TGCGCCAGCAGCCAAGCGCCCCCCCGCGGGAGCAGCACCGGGGAGCTGTTTTTT | CASSQAPPRGSSTGELFF
TRBJ2-2 | TRBV9 | . | . | TGTGCCAGCAGCGTAGCCTCAGGGAGGGGGACCGGGGAGCTGTTTTTT | CASSVASGRGTGELFF
TRBJ2-7 | TRBV30 | TRBD1 | . | TGTGCCTGGAAACCGGGACAGACGGCCTACGAGCAGTACTTC | CAWKPGQTAYEQYF
TRBJ2-3 | TRBV11-2 | . | . | TGTGCCAGCAGCTTAATTGGGGGCCCCAGCACAGATACGCAGTATTTT | CASSLIGGPSTDTQYF
TRBJ2-2 | TRBV9 | TRBD2 | . | TGTGCCAGCAGTTGGGGGACTACCAACACCGGGGAGCTGTTTTTT | CASSWGTTNTGELFF
TRBJ2-1 | TRBV10-3 | TRBD2 | . | TGTGCCGTGTCTTCTAGCGGGGCCTACAATGAGCAGTTCTTC | CAVSSSGAYNEQFF
TRBJ2-5 | TRBV6-6 | . | . | TGTGCCAGCAGCGTTTCCGGGACAAAGGGAGAGACCCAGTACTTC | CASSVSGTKGETQYF
TRBJ2-3 | TRBV4-2 | TRBD2 | . | TGTGCCAGCAAAGAAGTAGCGGGAGTGGGCACAGATACGCAGTATTTT | CASKEVAGVGTDTQYF
TRBJ2-3 | TRBV29-1 | . | . | TGCAGCGTTATTCTCTGGGGGTACACAGATACGCAGTATTTT | CSVILWGYTDTQYF
TRBJ2-7 | TRBV6-4 | . | . | TGTGCCAGCAGTGACTCTCAGGCCTCCCCAGAGTACTTC | CASSDSQASPEYF
TRBJ2-1 | TRBV7-2 | TRBD2 | few | TGTGCCAGCAGCCCGGTTAGCGGGAGGGCCTTGTTCTTC | CASSPVSGRALFF
TRBJ2-1 | TRBV5-1 | . | . | TGCGCCAGCAGCTTGGGCCAGGGCTACAATGAGCAGTTCTTC | CASSLGQGYNEQFF
TRBJ1-5 | TRBV21-1 | . | . | TGTGCCAGGATAAAGGAGCGGGGGGGACAGCCCCAGCATTTT | CARIKERGGQPQHF
TRBJ2-5 | TRBV5-6 | TRBD2 | once | TGTGCCAGCAGCTTCGGACTAGCGGGAGGGCCGGAGACCCAGTACTTC | CASSFGLAGGPETQYF
TRBJ1-2 | TRBV5-1 | . | . | TGCGCCAGCAGCTTGGTCAGCCTTAACTATGGCTACACCTTC | CASSLVSLNYGYTF
TRBJ1-1 | TRBV18 | . | . | TGTGCCAGCTCATGGGCAGGCATGAACACTGAAGCTTTCTTT | CASSWAGMNTEAFF
TRBJ2-1 | TRBV4-1 | . | . | TGCGCCAGCAGCCAAGATTCAGGACTGTTCAATGAGCAGTTCTTC | CASSQDSGLFNEQFF
TRBJ2-1 | TRBV10-3 | TRBD2 | . | TGTGCCATCAGTGAGGGGACTAGCGGGCCCCAAAATGAGCAGTTCTTC | CAISEGTSGPQNEQFF
TRBJ1-5 | TRBV7-8 | TRBD1 | . | TGTGCCAGCAGCCCGGACAGGGGGCGACAGCCCCAGCATTTT | CASSPDRGRQPQHF
TRBJ2-3 | TRBV5-4 | TRBD2 | . | TGTGCCAGCAGCTCACTAGCGGGAGGTGTCACAGATACGCAGTATTTT | CASSSLAGGVTDTQYF
TRBJ2-1 | TRBV29-1 | TRBD2 | once | TGCAGCGTCGTGACTAGCGGGAGGGTTAAGGAGCAGTTCTTC | CSVVTSGRVKEQFF
TRBJ2-6 | TRBV6-5 | . | . | TGTGCCAGCAGACTCTCTGGGGCCAACGTCCTGACTTTC | CASRLSGANVLTF
TRBJ2-3 | TRBV5-1 | TRBD2 | . | TGCGCCAGCAGCTCGGGAGGGTGGGATACGCAGTATTTT | CASSSGGWDTQYF
TRBJ2-3 | TRBV7-3 | TRBD2 | . | TGTGCCAGCAGCTTCTCGTCGGGGGGGCAGTATTTT | CASSFSSGGQYF
TRBJ2-7 | TRBV7-9 | . | . | TGTGCCAGCAGCCCGTACGAGCGCCAAGGGGGAGCCTACGAGCAGTACTTC | CASSPYERQGGAYEQYF
TRBJ1-1 | TRBV2 | . | . | TGTGCCAGCACCCAGGGTGAGGGCACTGAAGCTTTCTTT | CASTQGEGTEAFF
TRBJ2-7 | TRBV11-2 | . | . | TGTGCCAGCAGCTTCACTAACACCGCTTACGAGCAGTACTTC | CASSFTNTAYEQYF
TRBJ2-5 | TRBV4-3 | . | . | TGCGCCAGCAGCCAAGACAGGGGTCCGCAAGAGACCCAGTACTTC | CASSQDRGPQETQYF
TRBJ2-2 | TRBV5-6 | . | . | TGTGCCAGCAGCCCCGGGACTTTTCTGGGTACCGGGGAGCTGTTTTTT | CASSPGTFLGTGELFF
TRBJ2-5 | TRBV19 | . | once | TGTGCCAGTAGTGGTCAGGTCGTAGAGACCCAGTACTTC | CASSGQVVETQYF
TRBJ1-1 | TRBV25-1 | TRBD1 | few | TGTGCCAGCAGGGACAGGGGGAAAAACACTGAAGCTTTCTTT | CASRDRGKNTEAFF